A selection of T cell receptor beta chains follows, all from one sample in a study of T cells in Graves' hyperthyroidism and ophthalmopathy. TCRdb ran MiXCR on the multiplex PCR reads and lists one entry per CDR3 protein. Counted here are 500,000 to 550,000 distinct CDR3 sequences, around 21% occurring once; the ten biggest clones make up about a quarter. The source material was blood. All receptors come from a man younger than 35 with Graves' hyperthyroidism. Both conserved end residues are part of each CDR3. Each record gives: J gene, V gene, clone size, D gene, CDR3 protein, CDR3 DNA. The D gene is left open where the match is weak. Clone size appears in some rows only: once, few, many, or a class for an expanded clone.

J: TRBJ1-2; V: TRBV5-1; size: NA; D: NA; CDR3: CASSFGQGTSNYGYTF; DNA: TGCGCCAGCAGCTTTGGGCAGGGGACTTCTAACTATGGCTACACCTTC
J: TRBJ2-7; V: TRBV3-1; size: NA; D: TRBD2; CDR3: CASSQEGTSGTYEQYF; DNA: TGTGCCAGCAGCCAAGAAGGGACTAGCGGAACCTACGAGCAGTACTTC
J: TRBJ1-1; V: TRBV20-1; size: many; D: NA; CDR3: CSARGTQNTEAFF; DNA: TGCAGTGCTAGGGGGACTCAGAACACTGAAGCTTTCTTT
J: TRBJ2-7; V: TRBV6-1; size: NA; D: NA; CDR3: CASSRGAFSYEQYF; DNA: TGTGCCAGCAGTCGGGGGGCGTTCTCCTACGAGCAGTACTTC
J: TRBJ1-6; V: TRBV6-5; size: many; D: NA; CDR3: CASSYLQGNSPLHF; DNA: TGTGCCAGCAGTTACTTGCAGGGAAATTCACCCCTCCACTTT
J: TRBJ2-7; V: TRBV28; size: many; D: TRBD2; CDR3: CASSSPLGAGGPSHEQYF; DNA: TGTGCCAGCAGTTCGCCTCTCGGAGCGGGGGGGCCGAGCCACGAGCAGTACTTC
J: TRBJ1-2; V: TRBV11-2; size: many; D: NA; CDR3: CASRLGGGNYGYTF; DNA: TGTGCCAGCCGCTTGGGCGGGGGAAACTATGGCTACACCTTC
J: TRBJ1-1; V: TRBV27; size: many; D: NA; CDR3: CASSLVPNTEAFF; DNA: TGTGCCAGCAGTTTAGTTCCGAACACTGAAGCTTTCTTT
J: TRBJ2-2; V: TRBV12-3/TRBV12-4; size: many; D: TRBD1; CDR3: CASSSRDSYTGELFF; DNA: TGTGCCAGCAGTTCCCGGGACAGCTACACCGGGGAGCTGTTTTTT
J: TRBJ2-7; V: TRBV28; size: few; D: NA; CDR3: CASKARSSSYEQYF; DNA: TGTGCCAGCAAAGCGAGGTCCTCTTCCTACGAGCAGTACTTC
J: TRBJ1-1; V: TRBV18; size: few; D: NA; CDR3: CASSPLRGGTNTEAFF; DNA: TGTGCCAGCTCACCCTTGCGGGGAGGTACGAACACTGAAGCTTTCTTT
J: TRBJ2-7; V: TRBV5-1; size: many; D: NA; CDR3: CASSLYGQAYEQYF; DNA: TGCGCCAGCAGCTTGTATGGCCAAGCCTACGAGCAGTACTTC
J: TRBJ2-2; V: TRBV30; size: NA; D: TRBD2; CDR3: CAWSVQGGAGTGRLFF; DNA: TGTGCCTGGAGTGTACAAGGTGGAGCGGGGACCGGTAGGCTGTTTTTT
J: TRBJ1-2; V: TRBV6-2/TRBV6-3; size: NA; D: TRBD1; CDR3: CASSYAAGGPSSNYGYTF; DNA: TGTGCCAGCAGTTACGCAGCAGGGGGCCCCTCATCTAACTATGGCTACACCTTC
J: TRBJ2-7; V: TRBV28; size: many; D: TRBD2; CDR3: CASGILGSYEQYF; DNA: TGTGCGAGCGGGATCTTGGGCTCCTACGAGCAGTACTTC
J: TRBJ1-5; V: TRBV20-1; size: many; D: NA; CDR3: CSARDDANQPQHF; DNA: TGCAGTGCTAGAGATGACGCCAATCAGCCCCAGCATTTT